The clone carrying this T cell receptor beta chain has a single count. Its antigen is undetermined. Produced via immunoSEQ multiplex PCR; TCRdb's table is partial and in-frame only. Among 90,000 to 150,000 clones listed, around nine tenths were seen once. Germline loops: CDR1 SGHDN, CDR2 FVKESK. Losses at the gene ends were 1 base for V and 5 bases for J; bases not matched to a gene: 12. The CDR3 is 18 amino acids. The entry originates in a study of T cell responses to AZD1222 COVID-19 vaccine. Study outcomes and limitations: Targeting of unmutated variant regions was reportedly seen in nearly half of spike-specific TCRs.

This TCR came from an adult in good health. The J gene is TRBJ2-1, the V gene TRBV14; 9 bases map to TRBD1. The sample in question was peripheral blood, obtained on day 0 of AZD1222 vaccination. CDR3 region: CASSQVGLRDRVNNEQFF. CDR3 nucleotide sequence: TGTGCCAGCAGCCAAGTAGGGCTTCGGGACAGGGTAAACAATGAGCAGTTCTTC. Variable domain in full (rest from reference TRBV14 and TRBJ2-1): EAGVTQFPSHSVIEKGQTVTLRCDPISGHDNLYWYRRVMGKEIKFLLHFVKESKQDESGMPNNRFLAERTGGTYSTLKVQPAELEDSGVYFCASSQVGLRDRVNNEQFFGPGTRLTVL.